The 14 T cell receptor beta chains in this list originate from one sample, sequenced in a study of cytomegalovirus exposure and HLA in healthy donors. In the PCR, 60 Vbeta and 13 Jbeta primers were used. Produced via immunoSEQ multiplex PCR; TCRdb's table is partial and in-frame only. This table holds approximately 150,000 clones, roughly 83% found once. The sequenced sample was PBMCs. The receptors here all came from a human donor in good health.

This sequence joins TRBV12-5 and TRBJ1-1, with D hard to call. Trimming removed 1 base from V and 3 bases from J, with 6 bases in between. Germline V gene lookup returns CDR1 LGHNT and CDR2 FRNRAP. The CDR3 contains 13 residues. CDR3: CASGLGQDTEAFF. The CDR3 DNA sequence: TGTGCTAGTGGTTTGGGTCAGGACACTGAAGCTTTCTTT.

The chain recombines TRBV5-1 with TRBJ2-2; tentative D call: TRBD2 (6 bases). CDR1 is SGHRS, CDR2 YFSETQ, per germline. This CDR3 comprises 15 residues. Trimming removed 3 bases from V and 4 bases from J, with 13 bases in between. Here the CDR3 reads CASSSSPGLTGELFF. The CDR3 nucleotides are TGCGCCAGCAGCTCCTCACCGGGACTCACCGGGGAGCTGTTTTTT. The full variable domain, its missing parts supplied by reference TRBV5-1 and TRBJ2-2, is KAGVTQTPRYLIKTRGQQVTLSCSPISGHRSVSWYQQTPGQGLQFLFEYFSETQRNKGNFPGRFSGRQFSNSRSEMNVSTLELGDSALYLCASSSSPGLTGELFFGEGSRLTVL.

V usage is TRBV7-9 and J usage is TRBJ2-5, with D perhaps matching TRBD2 (5 bases). The CDR3 totals 15 residues. Germline-derived CDR1 and CDR2 are SEHNR and FQNEAQ (reference sequence). Trimming removed 7 bases at V and 5 bases at J, with 20 bases between. The CDR3 DNA follows: TGTGCCAGCACCTTTCCTGGAGGTCCGTGGGAGACCCAGTACTTC. The encoded protein is CASTFPGGPWETQYF.

This clone was counted only a few times. This rearrangement joins TRBV7-2 to TRBJ2-7, with 16 bases aligning to TRBD2. The CDR3 totals 16 residues. With V trimmed by 6 bases and J by 5 bases, 7 bases remained unmatched. The germline gives CDR1 SGHTA, CDR2 FQGNSA. The CDR3 is CASRRPGLAGGDEQYF. The DNA for the CDR3 is TGTGCCAGCAGGAGACCGGGACTAGCGGGAGGGGACGAGCAGTACTTC.

The count of this clone is one. The V gene is TRBV5-1, the J gene TRBJ2-7; D is possibly TRBD2 (6 bases). Germline V gives CDR1 SGHRS, CDR2 YFSETQ. Trimming removed 3 bases at V and 3 bases at J, with 25 bases between. The CDR3 extends over 18 amino acids. The CDR3 bases are TGCGCCAGCAGCTCTCTCCCCAGGGTCCTGGCGGGGAGCTACGAGCAGTACTTC. Residues: CASSSLPRVLAGSYEQYF.

This clone turned up a few times. This chain uses TRBV6-1 with TRBJ2-3, with 12 bases that match TRBD2. The CDR3 is made up of 15 amino acids. Germline V lookup: CDR1 MNHNS, CDR2 SASEGT. Unmatched junction bases numbered 10, after V lost 10 bases and J lost 5 bases. The CDR3 is CAIDKGLAGGDTQYF. The CDR3 nucleotides are TGTGCCATCGATAAGGGACTAGCGGGCGGAGATACGCAGTATTTT.

The chain is built from TRBV6-5 and TRBJ1-2; 7 positions match TRBD1. Per germline, CDR1 MNHEY and CDR2 SVGAGI. The junction had 2 bases not matched to a gene; V was cut back by 7 bases and J by 3 bases. There are 12 residues in the CDR3. The CDR3 DNA follows: TGTGCCAGCATAGGGGGCGACTATGGCTACACCTTC. Translation gives CASIGGDYGYTF.

The rearrangement uses TRBV29-1 and TRBJ1-1, with D possibly TRBD1 on 6 matching bases. The CDR3 totals 14 residues. The germline V and J ends were trimmed by 7 bases and 2 bases, with 17 bases remaining between them. Germline loops: CDR1 SQVTM, CDR2 ANQGSEA. The CDR3 DNA reads TGCAGCGCCCAGAGACAGGTCGATAACACTGAAGCTTTCTTT. It codes for CSAQRQVDNTEAFF.

The chain has TRBV27 and TRBJ2-1, with D unresolved. CDR1 MNHEY and CDR2 SMNVEV come from the germline V gene (reference sequence). With 3 bases removed from V and 7 bases from J, the gap between germline ends came to 10 bases. CDR3 length equals 13 residues. In DNA form, the CDR3 reads TGTGCCAGCAGTTTGTCAGTCTCGAATGAGCAGTTCTTC. Protein sequence: CASSLSVSNEQFF.

Only one count was recorded for this clone. The gene calls are TRBV7-9 and TRBJ1-1; 7 bases are a match to TRBD1. The J segment lost 3 bases and the V segment lost 7 bases, leaving 5 bases of the junction unmatched. The germline V gene encodes CDR1 SEHNR and CDR2 FQNEAQ (reference sequence). The CDR3 has 13 residues. CDR3 bases: TGTGCCAGCAACAGGGGAAGGGACACTGAAGCTTTCTTT. Translated: CASNRGRDTEAFF. Full variable domain (outside the CDR3, taken from reference TRBV7-9 and TRBJ1-1): DTGVSQNPRHKITKRGQNVTFRCDPISEHNRLYWYRQTLGQGPEFLTYFQNEAQLEKSRLLSDRFSAERPKGSFSTLEIQRTEQGDSAMYLCASNRGRDTEAFFGQGTRLTVV.

V gene TRBV7-6 combines with J gene TRBJ2-3; the D gene is possibly TRBD1 (6 bases). V gave up 3 bases and J gave up 0 bases, with 16 bases separating them. The CDR3 runs to 17 residues. CDR1 is SGHVS and CDR2 is FNYEAQ in the germline V gene. CDR3 sequence: CASSFLTGTPSTDTQYF. The CDR3, as DNA: TGTGCCAGCAGCTTCTTAACCGGGACACCTAGCACAGATACGCAGTATTTT.

CDR3 loop: CASSLWDTPSDQPQHF. The CDR3 region has the DNA TGTGCCAGCAGCCTGTGGGACACCCCGAGCGATCAGCCCCAGCATTTT. V is TRBV7-2 and J is TRBJ1-5, with D possibly being TRBD1 (6 bases). The germline CDR1 and CDR2 sequences are SGHTA and FQGNSA. The CDR3 is 16 residues long. V dropped 5 bases and J dropped 5 bases, with 19 bases sitting between them.

The chain is built from TRBV5-1 and TRBJ1-2, with D perhaps TRBD1 (5 bases). V lost 7 bases to trimming and J lost 0 bases, with 16 bases between them. The CDR3 has 15 residues. Germline V gives CDR1 SGHRS, CDR2 YFSETQ. This CDR3 reads CASSREGKANYGYTF. DNA for the CDR3: TGCGCCAGCTCCCGGGAGGGGAAGGCTAACTATGGCTACACCTTC.

This chain links TRBV5-1 with TRBJ2-4; the match to TRBD1 covers 10 bases. The V gene end was trimmed by 4 bases and the J gene end by 8 bases; junction bases not matched to a gene: 12. The germline gives CDR1 SGHRS, CDR2 YFSETQ. The CDR3 runs to 16 residues. The CDR3 spells CASSSTTGGFVDIQYF. In nucleotides, the CDR3 is TGCGCCAGCAGCAGTACGACAGGGGGCTTTGTGGACATTCAGTACTTC.